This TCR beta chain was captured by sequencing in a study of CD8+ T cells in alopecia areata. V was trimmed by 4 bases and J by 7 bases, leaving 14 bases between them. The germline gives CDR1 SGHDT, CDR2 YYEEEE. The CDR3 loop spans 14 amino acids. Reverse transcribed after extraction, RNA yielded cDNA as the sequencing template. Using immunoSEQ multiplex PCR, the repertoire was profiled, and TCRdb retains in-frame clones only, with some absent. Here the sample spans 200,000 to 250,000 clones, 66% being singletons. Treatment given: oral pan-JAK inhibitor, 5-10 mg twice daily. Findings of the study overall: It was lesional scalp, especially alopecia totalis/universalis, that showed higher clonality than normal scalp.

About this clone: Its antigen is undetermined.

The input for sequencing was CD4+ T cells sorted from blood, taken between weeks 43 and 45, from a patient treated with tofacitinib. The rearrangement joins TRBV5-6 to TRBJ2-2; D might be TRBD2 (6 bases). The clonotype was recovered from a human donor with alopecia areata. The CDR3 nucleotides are TGTGCCAGCAGCCGCGGGACCCCCAGCGGGGAGCTGTTTTTT. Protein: CASSRGTPSGELFF.